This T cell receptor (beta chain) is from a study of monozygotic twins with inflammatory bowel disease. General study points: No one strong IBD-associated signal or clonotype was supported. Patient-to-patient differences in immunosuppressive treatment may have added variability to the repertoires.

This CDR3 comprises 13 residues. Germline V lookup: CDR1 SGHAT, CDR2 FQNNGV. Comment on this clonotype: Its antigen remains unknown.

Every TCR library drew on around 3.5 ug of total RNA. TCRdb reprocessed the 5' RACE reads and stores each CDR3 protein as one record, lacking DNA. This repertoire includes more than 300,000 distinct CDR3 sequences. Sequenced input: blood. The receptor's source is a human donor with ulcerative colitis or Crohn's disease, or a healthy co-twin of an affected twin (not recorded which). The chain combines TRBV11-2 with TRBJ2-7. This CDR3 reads CASSSYSVGEQYF.